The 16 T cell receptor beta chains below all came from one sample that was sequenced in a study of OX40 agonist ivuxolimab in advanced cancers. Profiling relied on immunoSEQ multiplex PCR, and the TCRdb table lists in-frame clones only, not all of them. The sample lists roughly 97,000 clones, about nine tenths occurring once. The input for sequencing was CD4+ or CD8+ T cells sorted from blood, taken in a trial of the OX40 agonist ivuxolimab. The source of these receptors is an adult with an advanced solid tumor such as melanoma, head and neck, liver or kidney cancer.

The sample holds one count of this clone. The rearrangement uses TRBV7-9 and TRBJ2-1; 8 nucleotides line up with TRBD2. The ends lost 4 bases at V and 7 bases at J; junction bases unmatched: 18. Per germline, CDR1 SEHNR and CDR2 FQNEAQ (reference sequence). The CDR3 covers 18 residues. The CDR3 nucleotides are TGTGCCAGCAGCTACCCCTTCCGAGTAGCGGGAATAAAGAATGAGCAGTTCTTC. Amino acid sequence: CASSYPFRVAGIKNEQFF.

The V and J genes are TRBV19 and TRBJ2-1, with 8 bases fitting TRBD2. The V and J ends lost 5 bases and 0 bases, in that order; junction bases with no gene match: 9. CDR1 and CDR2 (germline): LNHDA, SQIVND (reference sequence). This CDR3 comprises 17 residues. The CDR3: CASSLVGRVSSYNEQFF. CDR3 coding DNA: TGTGCCAGTAGTCTCGTCGGGAGGGTAAGCTCCTACAATGAGCAGTTCTTC.

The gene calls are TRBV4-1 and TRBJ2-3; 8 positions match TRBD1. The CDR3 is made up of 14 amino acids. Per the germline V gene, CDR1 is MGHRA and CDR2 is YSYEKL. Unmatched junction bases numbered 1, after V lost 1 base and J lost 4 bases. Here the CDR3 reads CASSQGTGPDTQYF. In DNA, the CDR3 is TGCGCCAGCAGCCAAGGGACAGGGCCAGATACGCAGTATTTT.

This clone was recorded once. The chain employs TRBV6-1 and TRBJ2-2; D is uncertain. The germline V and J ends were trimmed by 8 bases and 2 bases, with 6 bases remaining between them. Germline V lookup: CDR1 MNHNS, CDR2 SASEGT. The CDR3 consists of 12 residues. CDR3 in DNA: TGTGCCAGCGATAGAAACACCGGGGAGCTGTTTTTT. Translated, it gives CASDRNTGELFF.

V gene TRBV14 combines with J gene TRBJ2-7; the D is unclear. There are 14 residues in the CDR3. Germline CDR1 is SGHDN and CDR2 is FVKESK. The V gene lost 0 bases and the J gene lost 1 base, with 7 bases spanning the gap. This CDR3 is CASSQDYGSYEQYF. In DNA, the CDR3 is TGTGCCAGCAGCCAAGATTATGGATCCTACGAGCAGTACTTC.

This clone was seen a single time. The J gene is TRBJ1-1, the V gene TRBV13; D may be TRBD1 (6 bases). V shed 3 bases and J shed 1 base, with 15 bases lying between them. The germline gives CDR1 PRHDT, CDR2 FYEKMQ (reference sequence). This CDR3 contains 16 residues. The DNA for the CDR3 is TGTGCCAGCAGCTTCTACACAGGGTTTAGGAACACTGAAGCTTTCTTT. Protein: CASSFYTGFRNTEAFF. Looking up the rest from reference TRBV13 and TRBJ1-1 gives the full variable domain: AAGVIQSPRHLIKEKRETATLKCYPIPRHDTVYWYQQGPGQDPQFLISFYEKMQSDKGSIPDRFSAQQFSDYHSELNMSSLELGDSALYFCASSFYTGFRNTEAFFGQGTRLTVV.

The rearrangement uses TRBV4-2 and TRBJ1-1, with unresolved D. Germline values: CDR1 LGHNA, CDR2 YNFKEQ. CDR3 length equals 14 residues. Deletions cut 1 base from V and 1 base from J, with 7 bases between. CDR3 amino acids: CASSQGSGNTEAFF. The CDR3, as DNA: TGTGCCAGCAGCCAAGGGTCAGGGAACACTGAAGCTTTCTTT.

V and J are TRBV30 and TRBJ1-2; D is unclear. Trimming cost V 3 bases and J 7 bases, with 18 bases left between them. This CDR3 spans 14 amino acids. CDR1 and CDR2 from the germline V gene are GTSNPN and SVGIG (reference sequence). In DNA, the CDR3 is TGTGCCTGGAGGGCCGCCGGCGGGGTGGGTGGCTACACCTTC. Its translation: CAWRAAGGVGGYTF.

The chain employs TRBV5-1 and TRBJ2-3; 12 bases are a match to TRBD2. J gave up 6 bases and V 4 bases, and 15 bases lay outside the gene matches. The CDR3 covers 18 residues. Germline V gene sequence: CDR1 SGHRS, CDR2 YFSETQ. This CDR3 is CASSPSILAGGLYDTQYF. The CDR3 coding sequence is TGCGCCAGCAGCCCGTCTATACTAGCGGGGGGACTTTACGATACGCAGTATTTT.

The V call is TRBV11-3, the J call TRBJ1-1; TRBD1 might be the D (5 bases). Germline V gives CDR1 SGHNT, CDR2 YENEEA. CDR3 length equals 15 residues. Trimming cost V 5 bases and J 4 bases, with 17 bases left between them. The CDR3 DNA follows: TGTGCCAGCAGCCGGGGGGGTTGGGACGGCACTGAAGCTTTCTTT. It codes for CASSRGGWDGTEAFF.

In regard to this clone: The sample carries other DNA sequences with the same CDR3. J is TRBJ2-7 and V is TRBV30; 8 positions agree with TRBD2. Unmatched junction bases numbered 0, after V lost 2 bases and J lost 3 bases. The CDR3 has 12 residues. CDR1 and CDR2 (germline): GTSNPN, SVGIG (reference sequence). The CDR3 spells CAWSSGSYEQYF. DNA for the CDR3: TGTGCCTGGAGTAGCGGGAGCTACGAGCAGTACTTC.

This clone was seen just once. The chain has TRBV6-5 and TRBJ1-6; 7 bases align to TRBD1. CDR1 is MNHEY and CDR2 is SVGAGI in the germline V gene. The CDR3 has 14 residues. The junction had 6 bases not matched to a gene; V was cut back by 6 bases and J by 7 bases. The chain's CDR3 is CASRKTGRNSPLHF. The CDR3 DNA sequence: TGTGCCAGCAGAAAGACAGGGAGAAATTCACCCCTCCACTTT.

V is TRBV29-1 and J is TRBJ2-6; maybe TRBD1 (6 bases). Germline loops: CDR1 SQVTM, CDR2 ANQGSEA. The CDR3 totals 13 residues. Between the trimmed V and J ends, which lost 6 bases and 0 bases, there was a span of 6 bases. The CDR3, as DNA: TGCAGCGTACAGGGCTCTGGGGCCAACGTCCTGACTTTC. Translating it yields CSVQGSGANVLTF.

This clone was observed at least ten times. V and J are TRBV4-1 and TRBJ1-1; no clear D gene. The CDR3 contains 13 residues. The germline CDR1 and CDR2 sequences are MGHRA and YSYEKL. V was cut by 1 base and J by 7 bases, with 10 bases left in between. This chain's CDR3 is CASSQGSSYEAFF. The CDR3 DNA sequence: TGCGCCAGCAGCCAAGGGTCATCTTATGAAGCTTTCTTT.

The CDR3 here is CASSLGLAGGWDTDTQYF. The CDR3 coding sequence is TGTGCCAGCAGCTTAGGATTAGCGGGAGGCTGGGACACAGATACGCAGTATTTT. The V and J genes are TRBV7-8 and TRBJ2-3; the match to TRBD2 covers 10 bases. Germline CDR1 and CDR2: SGHVS and FQNEAQ. V was pared by 1 base and J by 2 bases, with 9 bases of the junction left unmatched. This CDR3 has 18 residues.

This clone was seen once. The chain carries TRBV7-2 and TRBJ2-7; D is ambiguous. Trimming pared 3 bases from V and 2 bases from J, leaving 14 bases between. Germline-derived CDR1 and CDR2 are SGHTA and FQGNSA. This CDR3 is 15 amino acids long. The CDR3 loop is CASSLPGPTPYEQYF. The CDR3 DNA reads TGTGCCAGCAGCTTGCCCGGGCCGACCCCCTACGAGCAGTACTTC.